The rows below give T cell receptor beta chains drawn from one sample of a study of cytomegalovirus exposure and HLA in healthy donors. The repertoire was sequenced with immunoSEQ multiplex PCR; TCRdb's copy has only in-frame clones and lacks some. Of 150,000 to 200,000 clones listed, about 80% are singletons. Sequencing was done on a sample of PBMCs. The source of these receptors is a man aged 25-45 years in good health and CMV-seropositive. The CDR3 runs from the conserved cysteine through the conserved F or W. D genes are given only for firm matches. A row's size may be missing; if present it is once, few, many or a size class.

CDR3 DNA: TGCGCCAGCAGCCAGGGAAGGACAGGGGAGGAAACTAATGAAAAACTGTTTTTT
CDR3 protein: CASSQGRTGEETNEKLFF
V gene: TRBV4-1
J gene: TRBJ1-4
D gene: TRBD1
clone size: NA

CDR3 DNA: TGCGCCAGCAGCCAAGCTCTTCGGGCAGGGGGCTTCCAAGAGACCCAGTACTTC
CDR3 protein: CASSQALRAGGFQETQYF
V gene: TRBV4-1
J gene: TRBJ2-5
D gene: TRBD1
clone size: NA

CDR3 DNA: TGTGCCAGCAGCTTAGGGGCCGGGGAACAAGAGACCCAGTACTTC
CDR3 protein: CASSLGAGEQETQYF
V gene: TRBV7-8
J gene: TRBJ2-5
D gene: NA
clone size: NA

CDR3 DNA: TGTGCCAGCAGCTTCCCGCTAGCGGGGGTTATCACAGATACGCAGTATTTT
CDR3 protein: CASSFPLAGVITDTQYF
V gene: TRBV7-9
J gene: TRBJ2-3
D gene: TRBD2
clone size: NA

CDR3 DNA: TGTTCCAGCAGCCCCGCAGAGCGGGAGAAACCCTACGAGCAGTACTTC
CDR3 protein: CSSSPAEREKPYEQYF
V gene: TRBV7-9
J gene: TRBJ2-7
D gene: TRBD2
clone size: NA

CDR3 DNA: TGTGCCAGCAGTTTTAAGACAGTTCACTCCTACGAGCAGTACTTC
CDR3 protein: CASSFKTVHSYEQYF
V gene: TRBV27
J gene: TRBJ2-7
D gene: NA
clone size: NA

CDR3 DNA: TGTGCCCTCCCCTGGGAGAAACCTCTAGCCAAAAACATTCAGTACTTC
CDR3 protein: CALPWEKPLAKNIQYF
V gene: TRBV5-3
J gene: TRBJ2-4
D gene: NA
clone size: NA

CDR3 DNA: TGTGCCAGCAGCGTAGTAGCTAGCCAAGAGACCCAGTACTTC
CDR3 protein: CASSVVASQETQYF
V gene: TRBV9
J gene: TRBJ2-5
D gene: NA
clone size: NA

CDR3 DNA: TGTGCCAGTGCCGGGACAAACTATGGCCACACCTTC
CDR3 protein: CASAGTNYGHTF
V gene: TRBV25-1
J gene: TRBJ1-2
D gene: NA
clone size: NA

CDR3 DNA: TGTGCCAGCAGTTTAGATGGGGGGGACTCCTACGAGCAGTACTTC
CDR3 protein: CASSLDGGDSYEQYF
V gene: TRBV27
J gene: TRBJ2-7
D gene: TRBD2
clone size: once

CDR3 DNA: TGTGCCAGCACCTCGGGTCCAACCGGGGGCACTGAAGCTTTCTTT
CDR3 protein: CASTSGPTGGTEAFF
V gene: TRBV5-6
J gene: TRBJ1-1
D gene: NA
clone size: NA

CDR3 DNA: TGTGCCAGCAGTTTCCTAACACTAGCGGGAGTAAATGGTGCCTACGAGCAGTACTTC
CDR3 protein: CASSFLTLAGVNGAYEQYF
V gene: TRBV28
J gene: TRBJ2-7
D gene: TRBD2
clone size: NA

CDR3 DNA: TGTGCCAGTAGTATATCCCCTCGAGCGGGGGGGCCCACAGATACGCAGTATTTT
CDR3 protein: CASSISPRAGGPTDTQYF
V gene: TRBV19
J gene: TRBJ2-3
D gene: TRBD2
clone size: NA

CDR3 DNA: TGTGCCAGCAGCCCCGCGGGCCTGGAGTCGTGTGCTTTCTTT
CDR3 protein: CASSPAGLESCAFF
V gene: TRBV6-5
J gene: TRBJ1-1
D gene: NA
clone size: NA

CDR3 DNA: TGTGCCAGCAGCGGGAGTGAGCAGTTCTTC
CDR3 protein: CASSGSEQFF
V gene: TRBV7-9
J gene: TRBJ2-1
D gene: NA
clone size: NA

CDR3 DNA: TGTGCCAGCTCACCACCGGGACAGGGGGCTGGAAACACCATATATTTT
CDR3 protein: CASSPPGQGAGNTIYF
V gene: TRBV18
J gene: TRBJ1-3
D gene: TRBD1
clone size: NA

CDR3 DNA: TGTGCCAGCAGCCCAGGACTGAAAAAATACAATGAGCAGTTCTTC
CDR3 protein: CASSPGLKKYNEQFF
V gene: TRBV5-4
J gene: TRBJ2-1
D gene: NA
clone size: NA

CDR3 DNA: TGTGCCAGCAGCCCCAGGGTGGCGACGACCACCGGGGAGCTGTTTTTT
CDR3 protein: CASSPRVATTTGELFF
V gene: TRBV5-4
J gene: TRBJ2-2
D gene: NA
clone size: NA

CDR3 DNA: TGTGCCAGCAGCCCACTACTAGCGGGAGGGCCCGGGGAGCTGTTTTTT
CDR3 protein: CASSPLLAGGPGELFF
V gene: TRBV27
J gene: TRBJ2-2
D gene: TRBD2
clone size: NA

CDR3 DNA: TGTGCCAGCAGCTTGTGGACAGCCCCATACACAGATACGCAGTATTTT
CDR3 protein: CASSLWTAPYTDTQYF
V gene: TRBV5-6
J gene: TRBJ2-3
D gene: NA
clone size: once

CDR3 DNA: TGTGCCAGCAGCTTAGATGTCCTAGCGGGTGAGGCAGATACGCAGTATTTT
CDR3 protein: CASSLDVLAGEADTQYF
V gene: TRBV7-9
J gene: TRBJ2-3
D gene: TRBD2
clone size: NA

CDR3 DNA: TGTGCCAGCAGCCCCGTGAACACTGAAGCTTTCTTT
CDR3 protein: CASSPVNTEAFF
V gene: TRBV6-6
J gene: TRBJ1-1
D gene: NA
clone size: few

CDR3 DNA: TGCGCCAGCAGCCAAGAAGTAGGAGCGGGGGGGTACACAGATACGCAGTATTTT
CDR3 protein: CASSQEVGAGGYTDTQYF
V gene: TRBV4-3
J gene: TRBJ2-3
D gene: TRBD2
clone size: NA

CDR3 DNA: TGTGCCAGCAGACAGGGTTCGGTGAACACTGAAGCTTTCTTT
CDR3 protein: CASRQGSVNTEAFF
V gene: TRBV27
J gene: TRBJ1-1
D gene: NA
clone size: NA

CDR3 DNA: TGTGCCAGCAGTTTGTCAGGGTTGGGTGAAAAACTGTTTTTT
CDR3 protein: CASSLSGLGEKLFF
V gene: TRBV27
J gene: TRBJ1-4
D gene: NA
clone size: NA

CDR3 DNA: TGTGCCAGCAGCGTAACCGAGGGACTCAACACAGATACGCAGTATTTT
CDR3 protein: CASSVTEGLNTDTQYF
V gene: TRBV9
J gene: TRBJ2-3
D gene: NA
clone size: once

CDR3 DNA: TGCGCCAGCAGCCAATATCGGGGGGGGCTAAAGCAGTTCTTC
CDR3 protein: CASSQYRGGLKQFF
V gene: TRBV4-3
J gene: TRBJ2-1
D gene: TRBD2
clone size: once

CDR3 DNA: TGTGCCAGCAGTTACGGACAGACTGAAGCTTTCTTT
CDR3 protein: CASSYGQTEAFF
V gene: TRBV6-5
J gene: TRBJ1-1
D gene: NA
clone size: few

CDR3 DNA: TGTGCCAGCAGCACCGGACAGGGAGACTATGGCTACACCTTC
CDR3 protein: CASSTGQGDYGYTF
V gene: TRBV7-2
J gene: TRBJ1-2
D gene: TRBD1
clone size: NA

CDR3 DNA: TGTGCCAGCAGCTTCCCCGGGACTACGGGTGAGACCCAGTACTTC
CDR3 protein: CASSFPGTTGETQYF
V gene: TRBV11-3
J gene: TRBJ2-5
D gene: TRBD2
clone size: NA

CDR3 DNA: TGTGCCAGTCAATCCGGTTACAATCAGCCCCAGCATTTT
CDR3 protein: CASQSGYNQPQHF
V gene: TRBV28
J gene: TRBJ1-5
D gene: NA
clone size: NA

CDR3 DNA: TGTGCCAGCACTGAGCGGGGGTACAATGAGCAGTTCTTC
CDR3 protein: CASTERGYNEQFF
V gene: TRBV27
J gene: TRBJ2-1
D gene: TRBD2
clone size: NA

CDR3 DNA: TGTGCCAGCAGCTTAGGGGACACCGTCGACAATGAGCAGTTCTTC
CDR3 protein: CASSLGDTVDNEQFF
V gene: TRBV11-2
J gene: TRBJ2-1
D gene: NA
clone size: NA

CDR3 DNA: TGTGCCAGCAGTTTATCGTTAGGAGTTGATCTGCCCCAGCATTTT
CDR3 protein: CASSLSLGVDLPQHF
V gene: TRBV27
J gene: TRBJ1-5
D gene: NA
clone size: NA

CDR3 DNA: TGTGCCAGCAGCTTAAGCCCGACACAATTTACCGAGCAGTACTTC
CDR3 protein: CASSLSPTQFTEQYF
V gene: TRBV7-3
J gene: TRBJ2-7
D gene: NA
clone size: NA

CDR3 DNA: TGTGCCAGCAGTTCCAGTCTAATCTCGGGGGATCAGCCCCAGCATTTT
CDR3 protein: CASSSSLISGDQPQHF
V gene: TRBV28
J gene: TRBJ1-5
D gene: NA
clone size: NA

CDR3 DNA: TGTGCCAGCAGCTTTGACAGGGAGGTCCCTGAAGCTTTCTTT
CDR3 protein: CASSFDREVPEAFF
V gene: TRBV7-6
J gene: TRBJ1-1
D gene: TRBD1
clone size: NA

CDR3 DNA: TGTGCCAGCATGGGGTCGGGAGAAGAGACCCAGTACTTC
CDR3 protein: CASMGSGEETQYF
V gene: TRBV2
J gene: TRBJ2-5
D gene: NA
clone size: NA

CDR3 DNA: TGTTCCAGCAGCCCGACGAGGGACAGGGGTGCTGACACTGAAGCTTTCTTT
CDR3 protein: CSSSPTRDRGADTEAFF
V gene: TRBV7-9
J gene: TRBJ1-1
D gene: TRBD1
clone size: NA

CDR3 DNA: TGTGCCAGCAGTTCGGACAGGGGGACGTTTGGAAACACCATATATTTT
CDR3 protein: CASSSDRGTFGNTIYF
V gene: TRBV28
J gene: TRBJ1-3
D gene: TRBD1
clone size: once

CDR3 DNA: TGTGCCAGCACTGGAGACAGGGCCTTTAATGAAAAACTGTTTTTT
CDR3 protein: CASTGDRAFNEKLFF
V gene: TRBV2
J gene: TRBJ1-4
D gene: TRBD1
clone size: NA

CDR3 DNA: TGTGCCAGCAGTCCCCGGGGGGGGCCAGATACGCAGTATTTT
CDR3 protein: CASSPRGGPDTQYF
V gene: TRBV6-1
J gene: TRBJ2-3
D gene: TRBD2
clone size: NA

CDR3 DNA: TGTGCCAGTAGGGGACAGGGGCCCGGGGAGCTGTTTTTT
CDR3 protein: CASRGQGPGELFF
V gene: TRBV19
J gene: TRBJ2-2
D gene: TRBD1
clone size: NA

CDR3 DNA: TGTGCCAGCAGTCGGGACAGGGGAGGCAATCAGCCCCAGCATTTT
CDR3 protein: CASSRDRGGNQPQHF
V gene: TRBV27
J gene: TRBJ1-5
D gene: TRBD1
clone size: NA

CDR3 DNA: TGTGCCAGCAGTTTAATGGTGGGAGGCAATCAGCCCCAGCATTTT
CDR3 protein: CASSLMVGGNQPQHF
V gene: TRBV27
J gene: TRBJ1-5
D gene: NA
clone size: NA

CDR3 DNA: TGTGCCAGTAGTAGGCCGGGACTAGCGGGCCACACCGGGGAGCTGTTTTTT
CDR3 protein: CASSRPGLAGHTGELFF
V gene: TRBV19
J gene: TRBJ2-2
D gene: TRBD2
clone size: NA

CDR3 DNA: TGTGCCAGCAGTGACAGGTGGGAGTCTGGGGCCAACGTCCTGACTTTC
CDR3 protein: CASSDRWESGANVLTF
V gene: TRBV6-4
J gene: TRBJ2-6
D gene: NA
clone size: few

CDR3 DNA: TGTGCCAGTAGTACCCTTATACAGGGGACGGAGGAGACCCAGTACTTC
CDR3 protein: CASSTLIQGTEETQYF
V gene: TRBV19
J gene: TRBJ2-5
D gene: TRBD1
clone size: NA

CDR3 DNA: TGCGCCAGCAGCTTGGGTAGCGGGGGCGGCACAGATACGCAGTATTTT
CDR3 protein: CASSLGSGGGTDTQYF
V gene: TRBV5-1
J gene: TRBJ2-3
D gene: TRBD2
clone size: NA

CDR3 DNA: TGTGCCTGGAGTTGGAGGTGCGAGCAGTACTTC
CDR3 protein: CAWSWRCEQYF
V gene: TRBV30
J gene: TRBJ2-7
D gene: NA
clone size: once

CDR3 DNA: TGTGCCAGCAGCCCGCTACTAGCGGGGGGGCGGGACACAGATACGCAGTATTTT
CDR3 protein: CASSPLLAGGRDTDTQYF
V gene: TRBV7-2
J gene: TRBJ2-3
D gene: TRBD2
clone size: NA

CDR3 DNA: TGTGCCAGCAGCCGGGGGGGTACCTCTAATGAAAAACTGTTTTTT
CDR3 protein: CASSRGGTSNEKLFF
V gene: TRBV7-2
J gene: TRBJ1-4
D gene: NA
clone size: once

CDR3 DNA: TGTGCCAGCAGTGATTTGCAGGGGGGTGATCCCCCTGAAGCTTTCTTT
CDR3 protein: CASSDLQGGDPPEAFF
V gene: TRBV25-1
J gene: TRBJ1-1
D gene: TRBD1
clone size: NA

CDR3 DNA: TGTGCCAGCAGTCCGGGACAGCGAGCCCGGCGGGGCGATGGAAAACTGTTTTTT
CDR3 protein: CASSPGQRARRGDGKLFF
V gene: TRBV27
J gene: TRBJ1-4
D gene: TRBD1
clone size: NA

CDR3 DNA: TGTGCCAGCAGCTTAGAATCGGGACTAGCATCCGGGGAGCTGTTTTTT
CDR3 protein: CASSLESGLASGELFF
V gene: TRBV7-2
J gene: TRBJ2-2
D gene: TRBD2
clone size: NA